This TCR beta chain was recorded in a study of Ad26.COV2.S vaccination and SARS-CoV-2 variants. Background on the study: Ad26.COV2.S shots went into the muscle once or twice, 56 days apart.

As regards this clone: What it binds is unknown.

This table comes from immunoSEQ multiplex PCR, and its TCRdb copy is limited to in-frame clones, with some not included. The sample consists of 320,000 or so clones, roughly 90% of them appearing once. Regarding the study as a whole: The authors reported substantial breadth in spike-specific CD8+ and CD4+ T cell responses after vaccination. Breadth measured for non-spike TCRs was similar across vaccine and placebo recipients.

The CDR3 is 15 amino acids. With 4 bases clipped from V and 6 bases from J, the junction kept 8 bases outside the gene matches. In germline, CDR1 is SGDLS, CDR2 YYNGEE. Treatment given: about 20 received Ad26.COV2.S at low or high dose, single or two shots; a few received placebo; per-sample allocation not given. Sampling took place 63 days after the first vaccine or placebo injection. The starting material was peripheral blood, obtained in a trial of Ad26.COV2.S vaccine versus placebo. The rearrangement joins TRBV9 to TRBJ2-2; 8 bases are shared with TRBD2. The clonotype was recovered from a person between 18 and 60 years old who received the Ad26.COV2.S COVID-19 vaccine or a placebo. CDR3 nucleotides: TGTGCCAGCAGCCTTGCCGGGACTAGGGCCGGGGAGCTGTTTTTT. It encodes CASSLAGTRAGELFF.